This TCR beta chain was obtained from a study of Graves' ophthalmopathy and Graves' hyperthyroidism. Scientists amplified the TCR beta CDR3 regions from RNA transcripts. The workflow started with a first-round RT-PCR run with HTBI primers and then moved on to a second-round multiplex PCR. TCRdb redid the calling of the multiplex PCR reads with MiXCR, one entry per CDR3 protein. In the table there are more than 300,000 distinct CDR3 sequences, approximately 18% of which are singletons. Germline loops: CDR1 MNHNS, CDR2 SASEGT. V dropped 4 bases and J dropped 6 bases, with 10 bases sitting between them. The CDR3 has 13 amino acids.

The sequence was obtained from an adult woman with stable Graves' hyperthyroidism. Sequenced: peripheral blood. The V gene is TRBV6-1, the J gene TRBJ1-5; D unresolved. CDR3: CASSVRDAQPQHF. CDR3 coding DNA: TGTGCCAGCAGTGTCCGAGATGCTCAGCCCCAGCATTTT.